This T cell receptor (beta chain) stems from a study of T cell repertoires and HLA-DP antigens. Looking at the study overall: Transduced HeLa cells presented HLA-DP to CD4+ T cells. Broader study findings: Average cumulative frequency of previously undetected clones was under 40% against one allele and around 48% against the other.

Here immunoSEQ multiplex PCR was the method, and the copy in TCRdb shows in-frame clones only, minus some. The table has approximately 100,000 clones, approximately 89% seen once; the top ten hold 1.7%. Untouched CD4+ T cells were isolated by negative selection, averaging about 98% purity. About this clone: Its matching antigen is unknown.

The material sequenced was CD4+ T cells from PBMCs. The sequence derives from a man aged 50 to 60 in good health and CMV-seronegative.

The CDR3 nucleotides are TGTGCCAGCAGTATCAGGGCATCCTACGAGCAGTACTTC. As protein: CASSIRASYEQYF. This chain uses TRBV27 with TRBJ2-7, with D perhaps matching TRBD1 (5 bases). Germline-derived CDR1 and CDR2 are MNHEY and SMNVEV (reference sequence). The CDR3 has 13 amino acids. The ends were cut back, 5 bases at V and 1 base at J, with 9 bases in the middle.